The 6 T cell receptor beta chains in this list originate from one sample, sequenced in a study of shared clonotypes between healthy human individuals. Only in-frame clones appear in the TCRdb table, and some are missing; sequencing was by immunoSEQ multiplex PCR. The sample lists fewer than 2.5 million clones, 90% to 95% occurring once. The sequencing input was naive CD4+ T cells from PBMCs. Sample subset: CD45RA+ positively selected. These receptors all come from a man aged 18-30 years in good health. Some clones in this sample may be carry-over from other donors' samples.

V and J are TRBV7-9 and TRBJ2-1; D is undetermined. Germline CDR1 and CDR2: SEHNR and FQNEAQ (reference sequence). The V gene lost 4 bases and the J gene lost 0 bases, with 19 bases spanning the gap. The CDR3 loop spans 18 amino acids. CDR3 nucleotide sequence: TGTGCCAGCAGCTCCCCTCGAAAAAGGCCAAGCTCCTACAATGAGCAGTTCTTC. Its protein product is CASSSPRKRPSSYNEQFF.

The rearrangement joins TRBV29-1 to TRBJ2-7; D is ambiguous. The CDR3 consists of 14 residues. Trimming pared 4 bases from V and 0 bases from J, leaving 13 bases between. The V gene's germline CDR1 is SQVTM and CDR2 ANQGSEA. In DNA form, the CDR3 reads TGCAGCGTTGGGCTTCTGGGTGGCTCCTACGAGCAGTACTTC. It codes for CSVGLLGGSYEQYF.

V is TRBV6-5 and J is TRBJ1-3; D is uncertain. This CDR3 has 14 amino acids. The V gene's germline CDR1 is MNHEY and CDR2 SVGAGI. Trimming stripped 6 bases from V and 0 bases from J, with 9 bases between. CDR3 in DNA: TGTGCCAGCAGGCCCGGGAACTCTGGAAACACCATATATTTT. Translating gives CASRPGNSGNTIYF.

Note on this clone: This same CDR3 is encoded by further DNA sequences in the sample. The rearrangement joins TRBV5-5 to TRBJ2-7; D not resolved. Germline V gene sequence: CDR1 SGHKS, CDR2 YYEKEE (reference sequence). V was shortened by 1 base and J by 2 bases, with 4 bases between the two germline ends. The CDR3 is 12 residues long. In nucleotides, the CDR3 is TGTGCCAGCAGCTTGTCCGCCTACGAGCAGTACTTC. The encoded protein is CASSLSAYEQYF.

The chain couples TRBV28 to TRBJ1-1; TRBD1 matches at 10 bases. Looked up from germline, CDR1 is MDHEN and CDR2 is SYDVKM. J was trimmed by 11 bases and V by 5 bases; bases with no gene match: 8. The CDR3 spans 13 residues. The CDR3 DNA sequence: TGTGCCAGCAGTAATCGACAGGGGGCGAGGGCTTTCTTT. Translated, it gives CASSNRQGARAFF.

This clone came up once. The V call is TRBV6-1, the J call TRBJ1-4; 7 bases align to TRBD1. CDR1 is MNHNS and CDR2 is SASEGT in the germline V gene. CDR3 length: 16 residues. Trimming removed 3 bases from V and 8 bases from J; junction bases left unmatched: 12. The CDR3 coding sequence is TGTGCCAGCAGTGATAAAAGGAGACAGGGAGGAGAAAAACTGTTTTTT. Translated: CASSDKRRQGGEKLFF.